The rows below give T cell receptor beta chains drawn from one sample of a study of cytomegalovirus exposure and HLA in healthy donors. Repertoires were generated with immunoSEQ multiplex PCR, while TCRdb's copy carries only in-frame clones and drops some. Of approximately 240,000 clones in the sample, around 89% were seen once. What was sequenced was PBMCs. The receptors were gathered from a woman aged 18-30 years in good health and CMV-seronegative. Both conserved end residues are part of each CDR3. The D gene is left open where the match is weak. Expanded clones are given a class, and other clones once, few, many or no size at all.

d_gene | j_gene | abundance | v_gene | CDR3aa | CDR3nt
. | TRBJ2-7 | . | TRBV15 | CATSRESSSYEQYF | TGTGCCACCAGCAGAGAGTCGAGCTCCTACGAGCAGTACTTC
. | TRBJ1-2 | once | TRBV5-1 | CASSLAGDDYGYTF | TGCGCCAGCAGCTTGGCAGGGGACGACTATGGCTACACCTTC
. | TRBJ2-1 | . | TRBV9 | CASSSAIGGKQFF | TGTGCCAGCAGCTCCGCGATCGGCGGGAAGCAGTTCTTC
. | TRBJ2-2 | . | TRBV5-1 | CASSLPRNTGELFF | TGCGCCAGCAGCTTGCCCAGGAACACCGGGGAGCTGTTTTTT
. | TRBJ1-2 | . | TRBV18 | CASSPTGGPSLWGYTF | TGTGCCAGCTCACCAACTGGGGGCCCTTCCTTGTGGGGCTACACCTTC
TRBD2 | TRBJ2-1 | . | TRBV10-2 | CASRGSRGGGLDEQFF | TGCGCCAGCCGTGGATCCCGGGGCGGGGGGCTAGATGAGCAGTTCTTC
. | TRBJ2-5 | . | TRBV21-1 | CASSKDTSGMTQYF | TGTGCCAGCAGCAAAGATACTAGCGGGATGACCCAGTACTTC
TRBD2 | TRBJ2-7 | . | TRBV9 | CASSATSGGHSYEQYF | TGTGCCAGCAGCGCGACTAGCGGGGGCCACTCCTACGAGCAGTACTTC
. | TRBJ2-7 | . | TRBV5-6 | CASSHGQNYEQYF | TGTGCCAGCAGCCACGGACAGAACTACGAGCAGTACTTC
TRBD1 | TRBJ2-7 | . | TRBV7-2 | CASSIRTGLSSYEQYF | TGTGCCAGCAGCATCCGGACAGGCTTGAGCTCCTACGAGCAGTACTTC
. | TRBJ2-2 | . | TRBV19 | CASSIWASNTGELFF | TGTGCCAGTAGTATATGGGCATCGAACACCGGGGAGCTGTTTTTT
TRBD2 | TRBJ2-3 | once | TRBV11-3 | CASSSSHVGSGAYTDTQYF | TGTGCCAGCAGCTCCTCCCATGTTGGTAGCGGGGCGTACACAGATACGCAGTATTTT
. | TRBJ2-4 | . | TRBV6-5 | CASSYEPRAKNIQYF | TGTGCCAGCAGTTACGAGCCTAGAGCCAAAAACATTCAGTACTTC
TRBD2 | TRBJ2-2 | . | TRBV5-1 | CASSLAPGGRGELFF | TGCGCCAGCAGCTTGGCCCCGGGAGGGCGCGGGGAGCTGTTTTTT
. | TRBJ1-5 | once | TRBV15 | CATSRDRGLVQPQHF | TGTGCCACCAGCAGAGATAGGGGGTTGGTTCAGCCCCAGCATTTT
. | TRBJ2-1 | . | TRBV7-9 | CASSTEFGGGVNEQFF | TGTGCCAGCAGCACTGAGTTTGGCGGAGGGGTCAATGAGCAGTTCTTC
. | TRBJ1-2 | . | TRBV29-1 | CSVDFRSNYGYTF | TGCAGCGTTGACTTTCGTTCGAACTATGGCTACACCTTC
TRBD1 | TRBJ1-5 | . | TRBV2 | CASSVGGNNQPQHF | TGTGCCAGCAGTGTAGGGGGCAACAATCAGCCCCAGCATTTT
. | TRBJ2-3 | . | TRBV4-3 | CASSQAAPPGGDTQYF | TGCGCCAGCAGCCAAGCTGCCCCCCCGGGCGGGGATACGCAGTATTTT
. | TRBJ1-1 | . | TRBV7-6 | CASSVDTNTEAFF | TGTGCCAGCAGCGTTGACACTAACACTGAAGCTTTCTTT
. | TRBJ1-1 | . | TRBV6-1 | CASSVRGDTEAFF | TGTGCCAGCAGTGTCAGGGGCGACACTGAAGCTTTCTTT
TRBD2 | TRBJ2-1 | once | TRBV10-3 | CAIAPTGTSGNEQFF | TGTGCCATCGCACCAACCGGGACTAGCGGTAATGAGCAGTTCTTC
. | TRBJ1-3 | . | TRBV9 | CASSVRPKGISGNTIYF | TGTGCCAGCAGCGTTAGGCCCAAGGGGATCTCTGGAAACACCATATATTTT
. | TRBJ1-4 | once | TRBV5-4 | CASSSYGGTTNEKLFF | TGTGCCAGCAGCTCATATGGGGGGACAACTAATGAAAAACTGTTTTTT
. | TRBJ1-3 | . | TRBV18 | CASSPAGNEDTIYF | TGTGCCAGCTCACCAGCCGGGAACGAGGACACCATATATTTT
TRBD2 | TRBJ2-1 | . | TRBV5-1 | CASSLVSVASGNEQFF | TGCGCCAGCAGCTTGGTTAGCGTTGCTAGCGGCAATGAGCAGTTCTTC
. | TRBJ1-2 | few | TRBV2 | CASSEAQIIYGYTF | TGTGCCAGCAGTGAAGCGCAGATTATCTATGGCTACACCTTC
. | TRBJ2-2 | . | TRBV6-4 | CASSGGGATGELFF | TGTGCCAGCAGTGGAGGGGGGGCCACCGGGGAGCTGTTTTTT
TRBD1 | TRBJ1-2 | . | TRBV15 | CATSRGGTDGYTF | TGTGCCACCAGCAGAGGGGGGACAGATGGCTACACCTTC
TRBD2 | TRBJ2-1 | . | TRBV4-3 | CASSPLLAGERDNEQFF | TGCGCCAGCAGCCCTCTTTTAGCGGGGGAGAGGGACAATGAGCAGTTCTTC
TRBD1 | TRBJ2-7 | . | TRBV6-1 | CASRPDRGRGEQYF | TGTGCCAGCAGGCCGGACAGGGGGCGAGGCGAGCAGTACTTC
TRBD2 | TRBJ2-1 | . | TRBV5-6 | CASSLVRGRVSYNEQFF | TGTGCCAGCAGCTTGGTTCGCGGGAGGGTTTCCTACAATGAGCAGTTCTTC
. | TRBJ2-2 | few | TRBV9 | CASSVARNTGELFF | TGTGCCAGCAGCGTAGCCAGAAACACCGGGGAGCTGTTTTTT
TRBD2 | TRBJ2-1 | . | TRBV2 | CASSVAEAGMLEFF | TGTGCCAGCAGTGTGGCTGAAGCGGGAATGTTAGAGTTCTTC
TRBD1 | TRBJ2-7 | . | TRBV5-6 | CASSPRQGYEQYF | TGTGCCAGCAGCCCGCGACAGGGCTACGAGCAGTACTTC
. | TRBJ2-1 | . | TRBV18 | CASSPRASRDNEQFF | TGTGCCAGCTCACCCAGGGCTTCTCGCGACAATGAGCAGTTCTTC
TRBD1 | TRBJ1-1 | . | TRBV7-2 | CASSSRQGRNTEAFF | TGTGCCAGCAGCTCTCGACAGGGCAGGAACACTGAAGCTTTCTTT
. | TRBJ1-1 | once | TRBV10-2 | CASTPRGNTEAFF | TGCGCCAGCACCCCCCGGGGGAACACTGAAGCTTTCTTT
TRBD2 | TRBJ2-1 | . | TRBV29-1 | CSVDVNSGRVTNEQFF | TGCAGCGTTGATGTAAATAGCGGGAGGGTTACAAATGAGCAGTTCTTC
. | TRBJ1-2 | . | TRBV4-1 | CASSLGENPVVGYTF | TGCGCCAGCAGCCTCGGGGAGAATCCGGTTGTGGGCTACACCTTC
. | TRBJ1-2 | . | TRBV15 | CATSLKSYRRHYGYTF | TGTGCCACCAGCTTAAAGAGTTACAGGAGACACTATGGCTACACCTTC
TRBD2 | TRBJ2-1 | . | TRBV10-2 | CASSVAGGGLAGVDQFF | TGCGCCAGCAGTGTAGCGGGTGGGGGACTAGCGGGAGTAGACCAGTTCTTC
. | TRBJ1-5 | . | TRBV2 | CASRAGRWNQPQHF | TGTGCCAGCAGAGCGGGACGTTGGAATCAGCCCCAGCATTTT
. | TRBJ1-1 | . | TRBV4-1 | CASCGTLNTEAFF | TGCGCCAGCTGCGGGACTTTGAACACTGAAGCTTTCTTT
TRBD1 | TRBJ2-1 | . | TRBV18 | CASSPVFSGGSYNEQFF | TGTGCCAGCTCACCGGTTTTCTCAGGGGGATCCTACAATGAGCAGTTCTTC
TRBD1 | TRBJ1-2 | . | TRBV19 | CASSPRTGAQLGYGYTF | TGTGCCAGTAGTCCGAGGACAGGGGCCCAACTTGGCTATGGCTACACCTTC
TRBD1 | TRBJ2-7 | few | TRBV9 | CASSEGQGLGYEQYF | TGTGCCAGCAGCGAGGGACAGGGGTTGGGATACGAGCAGTACTTC
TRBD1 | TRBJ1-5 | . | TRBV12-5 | CASGRDRNQPQHF | TGTGCTAGTGGCCGGGACAGGAACCAGCCCCAGCATTTT
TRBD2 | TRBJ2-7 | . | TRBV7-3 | CASSPHGGSPYEQYF | TGTGCCAGCAGCCCCCATGGCGGGAGCCCCTACGAGCAGTACTTC
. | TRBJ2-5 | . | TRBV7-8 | CASSLRDSRSETQYF | TGTGCCAGCAGCTTACGGGACTCCCGATCGGAGACCCAGTACTTC
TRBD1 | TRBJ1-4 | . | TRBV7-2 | CASSYFRSSGGGNEKLFF | TGTGCCAGCAGCTATTTTAGATCGTCAGGGGGCGGTAATGAAAAACTGTTTTTT
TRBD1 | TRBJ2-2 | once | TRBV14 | CASSQLRGQGTGELFF | TGTGCCAGCAGCCAATTACGGGGACAGGGCACCGGGGAGCTGTTTTTT
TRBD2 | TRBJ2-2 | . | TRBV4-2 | CASSQVTSGGFTGELFF | TGTGCCAGCAGCCAAGTAACTAGCGGGGGTTTCACCGGGGAGCTGTTTTTT
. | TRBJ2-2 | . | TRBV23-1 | CASSQSTGSGELFF | TGCGCCAGCAGTCAATCCACAGGGTCCGGGGAGCTGTTTTTT